This T cell receptor (beta chain) was captured in a study of cytomegalovirus exposure and HLA in healthy donors. PCR primers comprised 60 Vbeta and 13 Jbeta primers. Clones were read by immunoSEQ multiplex PCR, and TCRdb kept only the in-frame ones, dropping some. The top ten hold approximately 0.55% of the sample, which has fewer than 200,000 clones, roughly 82% seen once. This CDR3 has 15 amino acids. Between the trimmed V and J ends, which lost 0 bases and 5 bases, there was a span of 11 bases. Germline V lookup: CDR1 SGHRS, CDR2 YFSETQ. The rearrangement links TRBV5-1 to TRBJ2-2; the D gene is possibly TRBD1 (5 bases). What was sequenced was PBMCs. The receptor's source is a woman aged 45-65 years in good health and CMV-seronegative. The CDR3 region has the DNA TGCGCCAGCAGCTTGGCAGGGAAGGGGACCGGGGAGCTGTTTTTT. Protein product: CASSLAGKGTGELFF.